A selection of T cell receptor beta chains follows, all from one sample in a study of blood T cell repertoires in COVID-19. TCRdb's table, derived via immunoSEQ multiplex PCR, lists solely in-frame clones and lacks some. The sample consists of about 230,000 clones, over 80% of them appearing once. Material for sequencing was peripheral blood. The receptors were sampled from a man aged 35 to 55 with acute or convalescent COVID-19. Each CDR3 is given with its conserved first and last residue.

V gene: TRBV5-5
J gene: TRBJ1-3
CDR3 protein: CASSLAWDRPFSGNTIYF

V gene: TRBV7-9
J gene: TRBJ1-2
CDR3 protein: CASSFSPRGGGYTF

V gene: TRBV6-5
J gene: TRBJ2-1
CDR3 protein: CASSGSGRSYNEQFF

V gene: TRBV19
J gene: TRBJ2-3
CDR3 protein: CASSIWASGKKDTQYF

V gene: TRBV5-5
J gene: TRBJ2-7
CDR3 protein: CASSLSGGDLF

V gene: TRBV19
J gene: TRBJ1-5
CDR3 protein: CASSIWGGGNQPQHF

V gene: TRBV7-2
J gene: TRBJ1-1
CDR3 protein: CASSSNGGANTEAFF

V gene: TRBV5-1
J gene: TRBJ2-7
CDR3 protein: CASSWGTSGRSYEQYF

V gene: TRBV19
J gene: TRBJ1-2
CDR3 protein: CASQISGPTVRNGYTF

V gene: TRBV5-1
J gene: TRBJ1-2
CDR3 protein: CASSQAPGQSYGYTF

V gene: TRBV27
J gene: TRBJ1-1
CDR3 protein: CASSLIARDTEAFF

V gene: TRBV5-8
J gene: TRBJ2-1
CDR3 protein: CASSWGRDSLYNEQFF

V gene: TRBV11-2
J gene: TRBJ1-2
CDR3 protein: CASSLANPGQGAGGYTF

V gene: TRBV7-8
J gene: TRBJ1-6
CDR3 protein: CASSLARGRADSPLHF

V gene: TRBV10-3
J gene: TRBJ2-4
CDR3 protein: CAISASRDIQYF

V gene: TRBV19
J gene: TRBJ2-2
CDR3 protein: CASEPGAGESGELFF

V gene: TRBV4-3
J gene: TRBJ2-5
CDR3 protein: CASSQSRVQETQYF

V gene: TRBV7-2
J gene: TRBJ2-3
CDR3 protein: CASSFPGLGTDTQYF

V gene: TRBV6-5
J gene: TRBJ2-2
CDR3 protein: CASSQGLRNTGELFF

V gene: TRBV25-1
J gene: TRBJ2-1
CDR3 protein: CASSPPGLAAYNEQFF

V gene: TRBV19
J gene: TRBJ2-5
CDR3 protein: CASRITSSGLAVIETQYF

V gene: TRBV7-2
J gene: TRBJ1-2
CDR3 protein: CASSLDGGIGGYTF

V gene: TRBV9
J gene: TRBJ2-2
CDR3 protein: CASSVAQGQTGELFF

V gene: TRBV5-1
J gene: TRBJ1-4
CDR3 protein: CASSFRPGMREKLFF

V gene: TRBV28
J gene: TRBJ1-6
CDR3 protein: CASSFWDYGSPLHF

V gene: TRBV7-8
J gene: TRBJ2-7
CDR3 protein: CASSETTTGEQYF

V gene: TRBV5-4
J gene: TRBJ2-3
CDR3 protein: CASSLARGTDTQYF

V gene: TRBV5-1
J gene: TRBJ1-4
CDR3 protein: CASSSEGGTGANEKLFF

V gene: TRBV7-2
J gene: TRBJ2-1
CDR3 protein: CASSSKGSGRYNEQFF

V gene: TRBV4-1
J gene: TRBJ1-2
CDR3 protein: CASSQDGQGNYGYTF

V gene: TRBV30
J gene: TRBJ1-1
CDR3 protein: CAWGPGQGDGTEAFF

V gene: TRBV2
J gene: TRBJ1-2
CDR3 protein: CASSEFTGGLDTF

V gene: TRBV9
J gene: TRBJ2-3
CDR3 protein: CASSIGTSGSDTQYF

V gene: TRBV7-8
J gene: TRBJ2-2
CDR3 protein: CASSFASHTGELFF

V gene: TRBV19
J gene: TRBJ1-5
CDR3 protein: CASSTWTGGIQPQHF

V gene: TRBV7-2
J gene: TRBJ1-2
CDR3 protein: CASSLAQGDYGYTF

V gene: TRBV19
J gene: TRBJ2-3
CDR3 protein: CASSMYSGSTDTQYF

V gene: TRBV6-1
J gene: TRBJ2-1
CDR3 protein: CASSEVDSAGGRNEQFF

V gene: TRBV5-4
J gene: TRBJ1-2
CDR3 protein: CASSSGGSYPGYTF

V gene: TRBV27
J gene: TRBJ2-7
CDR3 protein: CASSYDSGHYEQYF

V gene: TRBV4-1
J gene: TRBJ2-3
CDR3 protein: CASSQAKDGGDTDTQYF

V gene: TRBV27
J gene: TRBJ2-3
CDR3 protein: CASSPITPRSGRVTDTQYF

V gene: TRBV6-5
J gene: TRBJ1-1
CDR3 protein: CATIGTGVNTEAFF

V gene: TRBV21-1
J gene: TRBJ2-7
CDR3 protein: CAGRRDRVHEQYF

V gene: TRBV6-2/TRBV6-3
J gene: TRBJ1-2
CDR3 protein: CASSYSRNKDTRANYGYTF

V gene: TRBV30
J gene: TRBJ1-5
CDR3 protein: CAWTTGSGQPQHF